These T cell receptor beta chains were read from a single sample in a study of Tregs in tolerant kidney transplant recipients. The method was immunoSEQ multiplex PCR; TCRdb's version includes in-frame clones alone and lacks a portion of them. The sample contains fewer than 150,000 clones, almost 95% of which appear only once. What was sequenced was CD4+ T cells from blood. The receptors come from a human donor in good health. The CDR3 runs from the conserved cysteine through the conserved F or W. A D gene is named only where the DNA matches it firmly. Clone size appears in some rows only: once, few, many, or a class for an expanded clone.

j_gene | v_gene | abundance | d_gene | CDR3aa | CDR3nt
TRBJ1-4 | TRBV9 | NA | NA | CASSVSGMAVGEKLFF | TGTGCCAGCAGCGTTAGCGGTATGGCGGTGGGTGAAAAACTGTTTTTT
TRBJ1-2 | TRBV4-2 | NA | TRBD1 | CASSQGTGPPYGYTF | TGTGCCAGCAGCCAAGGGACAGGGCCGCCCTATGGCTACACCTTC
TRBJ1-3 | TRBV5-1 | NA | NA | CASSLGATGTSRGNTIYF | TGCGCCAGCAGCTTGGGGGCCACCGGGACAAGCCGTGGAAACACCATATATTTT
TRBJ2-5 | TRBV19 | NA | NA | CASSSSGRYQETQYF | TGTGCCAGTAGTAGTTCGGGCCGATACCAAGAGACCCAGTACTTC
TRBJ2-4 | TRBV7-2 | NA | TRBD2 | CASSLSFGLAGGTNIQYF | TGTGCCAGCAGCTTATCATTTGGACTAGCGGGGGGGACAAACATTCAGTACTTC
TRBJ1-6 | TRBV9 | few | TRBD1 | CASGRGTDNSPLHF | TGTGCCAGCGGTCGGGGGACAGATAATTCACCCCTCCACTTT
TRBJ2-5 | TRBV4-3 | once | TRBD2 | CASSQDPSGAVRSQYF | TGCGCCAGCAGCCAAGATCCTAGCGGGGCGGTTCGCTCCCAGTACTTC
TRBJ2-3 | TRBV14 | NA | NA | CASSLMGTDTQYF | TGTGCCAGCAGCCTCATGGGTACAGATACGCAGTATTTT
TRBJ2-3 | TRBV5-1 | NA | NA | CASGPPPVLGTDTQYF | TGCGCCAGCGGGCCCCCCCCGGTGCTCGGCACAGATACGCAGTATTTT
TRBJ1-2 | TRBV6-5 | NA | TRBD1 | CASSQTGTDLYGYTF | TGTGCCAGCAGTCAAACCGGGACAGACCTCTATGGCTACACCTTC
TRBJ1-2 | TRBV7-3 | NA | NA | CASSPRAGLGFLSYTF | TGTGCCAGCAGCCCCCGGGCAGGTTTGGGATTTCTGAGCTACACCTTC
TRBJ2-1 | TRBV7-9 | NA | NA | CASILDISSYNEQFF | TGTGCCAGCATACTCGACATAAGCTCCTACAATGAGCAGTTCTTC
TRBJ2-2 | TRBV5-1 | NA | TRBD2 | CASSPLLAGGLTGELFF | TGCGCCAGCAGCCCCCTCCTAGCGGGGGGGCTCACCGGGGAGCTGTTTTTT
TRBJ2-1 | TRBV18 | NA | NA | CASSPTGAYNEQFF | TGTGCCAGCTCACCGACCGGGGCCTACAATGAGCAGTTCTTC
TRBJ1-2 | TRBV10-2 | NA | TRBD1 | CASSRDRQSYGYTF | TGCGCCAGCAGTAGGGACAGACAGTCCTATGGCTACACCTTC
TRBJ2-4 | TRBV25-1 | NA | NA | CASSEWSGRKNIQYF | TGTGCCAGCAGTGAATGGTCGGGGAGAAAAAACATTCAGTACTTC
TRBJ2-7 | TRBV6-1 | NA | TRBD2 | CASSESGGLSFYEQYF | TGTGCCAGCAGTGAATCGGGGGGACTAAGTTTCTACGAGCAGTACTTC
TRBJ2-7 | TRBV5-1 | once | TRBD1 | CASSSQDRVVYEQYF | TGCGCCAGCAGCTCCCAGGACAGGGTGGTATACGAGCAGTACTTC
TRBJ2-7 | TRBV6-5 | NA | NA | CASSYSKIYEQYF | TGTGCCAGCAGTTACTCGAAGATCTACGAGCAGTACTTC
TRBJ1-2 | TRBV5-1 | NA | NA | CASSLDANYGYTF | TGCGCCAGCAGCTTGGACGCAAACTATGGCTACACCTTC
TRBJ1-1 | TRBV13 | NA | NA | CASSLDYKRGWNTEAFF | TGTGCCAGCAGCTTAGATTATAAACGGGGGTGGAACACTGAAGCTTTCTTT
TRBJ2-5 | TRBV5-1 | NA | TRBD1 | CASSSRGLETQYF | TGCGCCAGCAGCAGCAGGGGGCTGGAGACCCAGTACTTC
TRBJ1-6 | TRBV7-9 | NA | TRBD1 | CASSWDRVSSYNSPLHF | TGTGCCAGCAGCTGGGACAGGGTGAGCTCCTATAATTCACCCCTCCACTTT
TRBJ1-2 | TRBV6-1 | once | NA | CASSESGGNYGYTF | TGTGCCAGCAGTGAATCCGGCGGGAACTATGGCTACACCTTC
TRBJ1-4 | TRBV11-2 | NA | NA | CASSLAGRGWGGEKLFF | TGTGCCAGCAGCTTAGCCGGACGGGGGTGGGGAGGTGAAAAACTGTTTTTT
TRBJ2-1 | TRBV13 | NA | NA | CASSFQQGKQFF | TGTGCCAGCAGCTTCCAACAGGGTAAGCAGTTCTTC
TRBJ2-2 | TRBV6-5 | NA | TRBD1 | CASRTTGRPPGELFF | TGTGCCAGCAGAACGACAGGGCGGCCTCCCGGGGAGCTGTTTTTT
TRBJ1-4 | TRBV7-9 | NA | NA | CASSLVGGATNEKLFF | TGTGCCAGCAGCTTAGTAGGGGGGGCAACTAATGAAAAACTGTTTTTT
TRBJ1-5 | TRBV19 | few | TRBD1 | CASTRRGTGGKGNQPQHF | TGTGCCAGTACCCGGAGAGGGACAGGGGGGAAGGGCAATCAGCCCCAGCATTTT
TRBJ2-5 | TRBV30 | NA | NA | CAWGLGTPFKGGETQYF | TGTGCCTGGGGGTTAGGGACACCCTTTAAGGGGGGGGAGACCCAGTACTTC
TRBJ2-1 | TRBV7-9 | NA | TRBD2 | CASSSRTSGIYNEQFF | TGTGCCAGCAGCTCCCGGACTAGCGGTATCTACAATGAGCAGTTCTTC
TRBJ1-6 | TRBV19 | once | NA | CASRGSNEDNSPLHF | TGTGCCAGTAGGGGATCTAATGAGGATAATTCACCCCTCCACTTT
TRBJ1-4 | TRBV6-6 | NA | NA | CASSYSREKLFF | TGTGCCAGCAGTTACTCACGTGAAAAACTGTTTTTT
TRBJ2-2 | TRBV5-4 | NA | TRBD1 | CASSYWDRGHGELFF | TGTGCCAGCAGCTACTGGGACAGGGGCCACGGGGAGCTGTTTTTT
TRBJ1-2 | TRBV19 | NA | TRBD1 | CASTTGGASGYTF | TGTGCCAGTACCACAGGGGGTGCGAGTGGCTACACCTTC
TRBJ2-7 | TRBV7-8 | NA | TRBD2 | CASSQTGLAGSYEQYF | TGTGCCAGCAGCCAAACGGGACTAGCGGGGTCCTACGAGCAGTACTTC
TRBJ2-5 | TRBV4-2 | once | TRBD2 | CASSGTSGELETQYF | TGTGCCAGCAGCGGGACTAGCGGCGAATTAGAGACCCAGTACTTC
TRBJ2-7 | TRBV20-1 | NA | NA | CSAATGFEQYF | TGCAGTGCTGCTACAGGGTTTGAGCAGTACTTC
TRBJ1-3 | TRBV5-6 | NA | TRBD1 | CASSPGQGSVGNTIYF | TGTGCCAGCAGTCCCGGACAGGGGAGTGTTGGAAACACCATATATTTT
TRBJ2-1 | TRBV5-1 | NA | NA | CASSLRASAYNEQFF | TGCGCCAGCAGCTTGCGGGCTAGCGCTTACAATGAGCAGTTCTTC
TRBJ2-1 | TRBV25-1 | NA | TRBD1 | CASSVSTGGATEQFF | TGTGCCAGCAGTGTATCGACAGGGGGCGCGACTGAGCAGTTCTTC
TRBJ2-7 | TRBV6-5 | once | TRBD2 | CASEAGTSGSYEQYF | TGTGCCAGCGAGGCCGGGACTAGCGGATCCTACGAGCAGTACTTC
TRBJ2-7 | TRBV11-1 | few | NA | CASSQVGRIGQWFYEQYF | TGTGCCAGCAGCCAAGTGGGACGGATAGGGCAATGGTTCTACGAGCAGTACTTC
TRBJ2-1 | TRBV5-6 | once | TRBD2 | CASSYPSAGGFYNEQFF | TGTGCCAGCAGCTACCCCTCGGCGGGAGGGTTCTACAATGAGCAGTTCTTC
TRBJ2-3 | TRBV5-6 | NA | NA | CASSLERTDTQYF | TGTGCCAGCAGCTTGGAACGTACAGATACGCAGTATTTT
TRBJ2-1 | TRBV9 | NA | TRBD2 | CASSAYREGRDEQFF | TGTGCCAGCAGCGCCTACCGGGAGGGCCGGGATGAGCAGTTCTTC
TRBJ2-6 | TRBV4-2 | NA | NA | CASSQDLRGASGANVLTF | TGTGCCAGCAGCCAAGATCTAAGGGGAGCCTCTGGGGCCAACGTCCTGACTTTC
TRBJ1-2 | TRBV6-6 | NA | NA | CASSSHLRVNYGYTF | TGTGCCAGCAGTTCACATCTCAGGGTTAACTATGGCTACACCTTC
TRBJ2-3 | TRBV6-5 | NA | NA | CASSYDTITDTQYF | TGTGCCAGCAGTTACGACACCATCACAGATACGCAGTATTTT
TRBJ1-1 | TRBV6-6 | NA | NA | CASRGSGGRGEAFF | TGTGCCAGCAGAGGGTCCGGGGGGCGCGGTGAAGCTTTCTTT
TRBJ1-6 | TRBV6-1 | NA | NA | CASSEAGGGSYNSPLHF | TGTGCCAGCAGTGAAGCCGGAGGTGGCTCCTATAATTCACCCCTCCACTTT